One sample yielded the 32 T cell receptor beta chains listed below, sequenced in a study of blood T cell repertoires in COVID-19 (dated by TCRdb to 2020 to 2021). The protocol used for the library was the immunoSEQ multiplex PCR assay. Imported from immuneACCESS, the table was reduced by TCRdb to in-frame sequences with V and J called. These copies leave out some clones; in studies compared against another copy, an unresolved V gene accounts for under half, and the cause of the remainder is not known. The sample yields 300,000 or so clones; roughly 90% were counted once. The ten largest clonotypes hold more than 1% of the sample. Input material: PBMCs or T cells enriched from blood (not recorded which). The receptors shown here come from a woman aged 25-40 years who had recovered from COVID-19.

The V gene is TRBV19, the J gene TRBJ2-7; 8 nucleotides agree with TRBD1. Germline assignment: CDR1 LNHDA and CDR2 SQIVND (reference sequence). Trimming at V came to 5 bases and at J to 5 bases, leaving 5 bases not matched to a gene. The CDR3 covers 13 residues. In DNA form, the CDR3 reads TGTGCCAGTAGTCCGACAGGGGACCACGAGCAGTACTTC. The encoded protein is CASSPTGDHEQYF. The full variable domain, with the rest looked up from reference TRBV19 and TRBJ2-7, is DGGITQSPKYLFRKEGQNVTLSCEQNLNHDAMYWYRQDPGQGLRLIYYSQIVNDFQKGDIAEGYSVSREKKESFPLTVTSAQKNPTAFYLCASSPTGDHEQYFGPGTRLTVT.

The genes are TRBV10-3 and TRBJ2-6; TRBD1 matches at 7 bases. Germline-derived CDR1 and CDR2 are ENHRY and SYGVKD. Trimming at V came to 4 bases and at J to 3 bases, leaving 24 bases not matched to a gene. The CDR3 has 22 residues. The CDR3 sequence: CAISANQVLGDRVGVGANVLTF. The CDR3 nucleotides are TGTGCCATCAGTGCCAACCAAGTGTTGGGAGACAGGGTAGGCGTTGGGGCCAACGTCCTGACTTTC.

The J gene is TRBJ1-2, the V gene TRBV7-8, with D possibly TRBD1 on 6 matching bases. With 2 bases removed from V and 8 bases from J, the gap between germline ends came to 12 bases. The CDR3 runs 13 residues. Looked up from germline, CDR1 is SGHVS and CDR2 is FQNEAQ. CDR3 residues: CASSLSITGGYTF. The DNA for the CDR3 is TGTGCCAGCAGCTTATCGATAACAGGGGGCTACACCTTC.

CDR3 coding DNA: TGTGCCAGCAGCTTAAGAGGGGGACCTGGAAACACCATATATTTT. This gives the protein CASSLRGGPGNTIYF. This chain joins TRBV7-9 and TRBJ1-3; TRBD1 is a possible D gene (6 bases). The CDR3 consists of 15 residues. Germline V CDR1 and CDR2: SEHNR, FQNEAQ (reference sequence). The V gene lost 2 bases and the J gene lost 2 bases, with 10 bases spanning the gap.

V and J are TRBV11-2 and TRBJ2-2, with a tentative D call TRBD1 (5 bases). The CDR3 length is 15 residues. Between the trimmed V and J ends, which lost 5 bases and 6 bases, there was a span of 16 bases. The germline V gene has CDR1 SGHAT and CDR2 FQNNGV. CDR3 nucleotides: TGTGCCAGCAGCGTTTTCCAGGGTAGTCCCGGGGAGCTGTTTTTT. Translation gives CASSVFQGSPGELFF.

This clone was picked up one time. The gene calls are TRBV12-3 or TRBV12-4 and TRBJ1-5, with 8 bases lining up with TRBD1. The CDR3 has 13 residues. V trimming: 6 bases; J trimming: 6 bases; junction bases outside the gene matches: 4. The CDR3 protein is CASRGTGGQPQHF. Written as DNA, the CDR3 is TGTGCCAGCAGGGGGACAGGAGGTCAGCCCCAGCATTTT.

The rearrangement uses TRBV2 and TRBJ2-3; D call uncertain. V dropped 7 bases and J dropped 3 bases, with 8 bases sitting between them. Germline loops: CDR1 SNHLY, CDR2 FYNNEI. The CDR3 totals 12 residues. DNA of the CDR3: TGTGCCAGCATGCGCGGAACAGATACGCAGTATTTT. It encodes CASMRGTDTQYF. The complete variable domain, with remaining parts taken from reference TRBV2 and TRBJ2-3, reads EPEVTQTPSHQVTQMGQEVILRCVPISNHLYFYWYRQILGQKVEFLVSFYNNEISEKSEIFDDQFSVERPDGSNFTLKIRSTKLEDSAMYFCASMRGTDTQYFGPGTRLTVL.

V is TRBV12-3 or TRBV12-4 and J is TRBJ2-5; D may be TRBD1 (6 bases). The CDR3 runs to 12 residues. V lost 1 base and J lost 8, with 8 bases in between. CDR3 loop: CASSLGQVTQYF. For the CDR3, the DNA is TGTGCCAGCAGTTTAGGACAGGTCACCCAGTACTTC.

This chain uses TRBV5-1 with TRBJ2-2; 7 bases agree with TRBD1. V shed 3 bases and J 0 bases; nucleotides not matched to a gene: 5. CDR1 and CDR2 (germline): SGHRS, YFSETQ. The CDR3 is 16 residues long. The CDR3 spells CASSSAGTANTGELFF. Here the CDR3 DNA reads TGCGCCAGCAGCTCGGCCGGGACAGCGAACACCGGGGAGCTGTTTTTT. The variable domain in full, completed from reference TRBV5-1 and TRBJ2-2, reads KAGVTQTPRYLIKTRGQQVTLSCSPISGHRSVSWYQQTPGQGLQFLFEYFSETQRNKGNFPGRFSGRQFSNSRSEMNVSTLELGDSALYLCASSSAGTANTGELFFGEGSRLTVL.

The rearrangement joins TRBV6-5 to TRBJ1-5; 8 nucleotides agree with TRBD1. CDR3 size: 15 residues. CDR1 is MNHEY and CDR2 is SVGAGI in the germline V gene. V shed 5 bases, J shed 1 base, and the junction held 4 bases outside the gene matches. This CDR3 is CASSLDRGSNQPQHF. CDR3 sequence (DNA): TGTGCCAGCAGTCTCGACAGGGGAAGCAATCAGCCCCAGCATTTT.

The genes are TRBV7-2 and TRBJ2-7, with TRBD1 matching over 7 bases. Germline CDR1 is SGHTA and CDR2 is FQGNSA. Losses at the gene ends were 5 bases for V and 0 bases for J; bases not matched to a gene: 7. The CDR3 runs 15 residues. CDR3 in DNA: TGTGCCAGCAGCCCCGGGACAGTGGACTCCTACGAGCAGTACTTC. The encoded protein is CASSPGTVDSYEQYF.

The J gene is TRBJ2-3, the V gene TRBV5-6; 13 bases line up with TRBD2. This CDR3 is built from 17 residues. Looked up from germline, CDR1 is SGHDT and CDR2 is YYEEEE. V shed 4 bases, J shed 3 bases, and the junction held 8 bases outside the gene matches. The CDR3 spells CASSPLTSGGRTDTQYF. CDR3 DNA: TGTGCCAGCAGCCCACTGACTAGCGGGGGGCGTACAGATACGCAGTATTTT. Drawing the rest from reference TRBV5-6 and TRBJ2-3, the complete variable domain is DAGVTQSPTHLIKTRGQQVTLRCSPKSGHDTVSWYQQALGQGPQFIFQYYEEEERQRGNFPDRFSGHQFPNYSSELNVNALLLGDSALYLCASSPLTSGGRTDTQYFGPGTRLTVL.

The chain recombines TRBV18 with TRBJ1-1; 9 bases line up with TRBD1. Germline V lookup: CDR1 KGHSH, CDR2 LQKENI. The V and J ends lost 3 bases and 1 base, in that order; junction bases with no gene match: 3. The CDR3 is 15 amino acids. The CDR3: CASSPSDRGNTEAFF. For the CDR3, the DNA is TGTGCCAGCTCACCTTCGGACAGGGGGAACACTGAAGCTTTCTTT.

This chain connects TRBV24-1 to TRBJ2-3, with 11 bases that match TRBD1. The CDR3 extends over 16 amino acids. CDR1 is KGHDR, CDR2 SFDVKD, per germline. V shed 3 bases, J shed 4 bases, and the junction held 5 bases outside the gene matches. The CDR3 DNA reads TGTGCCACCAGTGATGGGGACAGGGGGTTTGCAGATACGCAGTATTTT. Encoded protein: CATSDGDRGFADTQYF.

This clone appeared a single time. The V and J genes are TRBV27 and TRBJ1-2, with TRBD1 identical over 8 bases. The CDR3 spans 16 residues. V lost 5 bases to trimming and J lost 0 bases; unmatched junction nucleotides: 8. The germline V gene encodes CDR1 MNHEY and CDR2 SMNVEV (reference sequence). Written as DNA, the CDR3 is TGTGCCAGCAGTCCCGGACAGGGAAGGACTAACTATGGCTACACCTTC. It codes for CASSPGQGRTNYGYTF.

DNA for the CDR3: TGTGCCAGCAGCTTATCTGACTATGGCTACACCTTC. Protein sequence: CASSLSDYGYTF. The rearrangement joins TRBV7-9 to TRBJ1-2; unclear D gene. The V and J ends lost 2 bases and 3 bases respectively, with 4 bases between them. The CDR3 consists of 12 residues. Germline-derived CDR1 and CDR2 are SEHNR and FQNEAQ (reference sequence). The entire variable domain, with the rest obtained from reference TRBV7-9 and TRBJ1-2, is as follows: DTGVSQNPRHKITKRGQNVTFRCDPISEHNRLYWYRQTLGQGPEFLTYFQNEAQLEKSRLLSDRFSAERPKGSFSTLEIQRTEQGDSAMYLCASSLSDYGYTFGSGTRLTVV.

The chain uses TRBV29-1 and TRBJ1-4; 9 nucleotides align to TRBD1. Germline V gene sequence: CDR1 SQVTM, CDR2 ANQGSEA. After removal of 4 bases from V and 8 bases from J, the junction contained 5 bases not matched to a gene. The CDR3 spans 13 residues. CDR3 DNA: TGCAGCGTTGTTTACAGGGGGCTCGAAAAACTGTTTTTT. This sequence encodes CSVVYRGLEKLFF.

This rearrangement joins TRBV27 to TRBJ1-1, with 8 bases matching TRBD1. V lost 0 bases and J lost 7; bases outside the gene matches: 10. The CDR3 extends over 16 amino acids. Looked up from germline, CDR1 is MNHEY and CDR2 is SMNVEV (reference sequence). CDR3 region: CASSLSGTGGIGEAFF. In nucleotides, the CDR3 is TGTGCCAGCAGTTTATCGGGAACAGGGGGAATCGGTGAAGCTTTCTTT.

The chain has TRBV28 and TRBJ2-3; 9 nucleotides line up with TRBD1. J lost 0 bases, V lost 3 bases, and 4 bases had no gene match. The germline V gene has CDR1 MDHEN and CDR2 SYDVKM. The CDR3 sequence is 16 residues long. CDR3 region: CASSFRDRASTDTQYF. CDR3 in DNA: TGTGCCAGCAGTTTTCGGGACAGGGCAAGCACAGATACGCAGTATTTT.

The chain combines TRBV7-8 with TRBJ2-1; the match to TRBD2 covers 13 bases. V lost 4 bases and J lost 10; bases outside the gene matches: 7. CDR1 is SGHVS and CDR2 is FQNEAQ in the germline V gene. The CDR3 extends over 15 amino acids. The CDR3 DNA reads as TGTGCCAGCAGCTGGACTAGCGGGGGTTTTCGGGAGCAGTTCTTC. Translating it yields CASSWTSGGFREQFF.

The chain employs TRBV5-1 and TRBJ2-1; possible D gene TRBD2, 6 bases. This CDR3 spans 16 amino acids. Deletions cut 4 bases from V and 3 bases from J, with 17 bases between. Germline V gene lookup returns CDR1 SGHRS and CDR2 YFSETQ. The CDR3 protein is CASSLTLAANYNEQFF. DNA for the CDR3: TGCGCCAGCAGCCTCACTTTAGCGGCGAACTACAATGAGCAGTTCTTC.

This clone was counted only a few times. One junction end disagrees with the germline gene, perhaps due to a read error. The chain links TRBV2 to TRBJ1-2; D may be TRBD1 (5 bases). Germline V lookup: CDR1 SNHLY, CDR2 FYNNEI. This CDR3 spans 12 amino acids. The CDR3 region has the DNA TGTGCCAGCAGTGACGTTTTGTTACAGGATTTCTTC. Its translation: CASSDVLLQDFF.

The rearrangement uses TRBV5-1 and TRBJ1-4; TRBD1 matches 7 bases. The CDR3 is made up of 15 amino acids. From germline, CDR1 is SGHRS and CDR2 YFSETQ. V was pared by 4 bases and J by 7 bases, with 10 bases of the junction left unmatched. CDR3 sequence reads: CASSKTGPSSEKLFF. CDR3 bases: TGCGCCAGCAGCAAGACAGGGCCGAGTAGTGAAAAACTGTTTTTT.

The J gene is TRBJ1-2, the V gene TRBV4-1; no definite D call. There are 14 residues in the CDR3. Trimming took 0 bases from V and 1 from J, leaving 6 bases between them. Germline V gene data show CDR1 as MGHRA and CDR2 as YSYEKL. CDR3 nucleotide sequence: TGCGCCAGCAGCCAAGACAACTTTAACTATGGCTACACCTTC. Its protein product is CASSQDNFNYGYTF.

The gene calls are TRBV27 and TRBJ1-2; TRBD1 agrees at 8 bases. The V gene's germline CDR1 is MNHEY and CDR2 SMNVEV (reference sequence). V was clipped by 3 bases and J by 3 bases; unmatched bases: 6. This CDR3 spans 15 amino acids. The CDR3 here is CASSFGQGGDYGYTF. CDR3 nucleotide sequence: TGTGCCAGCAGTTTCGGACAGGGAGGAGACTATGGCTACACCTTC.

The chain joins TRBV5-4 to TRBJ2-7, with 7 nucleotides matching TRBD1. Germline V CDR1 and CDR2: SGHNT, YYREEE (reference sequence). The V gene end was trimmed by 1 base and the J gene end by 0 bases; junction bases not matched to a gene: 1. CDR3 length equals 14 residues. The CDR3: CASSLYRGSYEQYF. CDR3 DNA: TGTGCCAGCAGCTTGTACAGGGGCTCCTACGAGCAGTACTTC.

The chain employs TRBV11-2 and TRBJ1-1; 7 bases fit TRBD1. The CDR3 contains 16 residues. CDR1 is SGHAT, CDR2 FQNNGV, per germline. The J segment lost 2 bases and the V segment lost 3 bases, leaving 9 bases of the junction unmatched. The CDR3 loop is CASSLSGQSLNTEAFF. For the CDR3, the DNA is TGTGCCAGCAGCTTGTCGGGACAGAGCCTAAACACTGAAGCTTTCTTT.

The J gene is TRBJ2-7, the V gene TRBV11-2; 7 nucleotides match TRBD1. V was pared by 1 base and J by 2 bases, with 5 bases of the junction left unmatched. The CDR3 has 15 residues. CDR1 and CDR2 from the germline V gene are SGHAT and FQNNGV. The CDR3 sequence is CASSLVQGETYEQYF. The CDR3 DNA is TGTGCCAGCAGCTTAGTGCAGGGGGAAACCTACGAGCAGTACTTC.

This clone was counted a single time. The gene calls are TRBV5-4 and TRBJ1-4; 9 nucleotides match TRBD1. The germline gives CDR1 SGHNT, CDR2 YYREEE (reference sequence). This CDR3 contains 17 residues. Trimming removed 4 bases from V and 5 bases from J; junction bases left unmatched: 12. This CDR3 is CASSPTGGKDGNEKLFF. In DNA, the CDR3 is TGTGCCAGCAGCCCGACAGGGGGGAAGGACGGGAATGAAAAACTGTTTTTT.

This chain links TRBV7-9 with TRBJ1-4; 7 positions agree with TRBD1. After removal of 5 bases from V and 1 base from J, the junction contained 4 bases not matched to a gene. CDR1 SEHNR and CDR2 FQNEAQ come from the germline V gene (reference sequence). This CDR3 contains 15 residues. CDR3 region: CASSGRDRTNEKLFF. CDR3 DNA sequence: TGTGCCAGCAGCGGAAGGGACAGAACTAATGAAAAACTGTTTTTT. The variable domain in full, completed from reference TRBV7-9 and TRBJ1-4, reads DTGVSQNPRHKITKRGQNVTFRCDPISEHNRLYWYRQTLGQGPEFLTYFQNEAQLEKSRLLSDRFSAERPKGSFSTLEIQRTEQGDSAMYLCASSGRDRTNEKLFFGSGTQLSVL.

The V and J genes are TRBV2 and TRBJ1-1; 9 bases line up with TRBD1. CDR1 SNHLY and CDR2 FYNNEI come from the germline V gene. This CDR3 comprises 15 residues. V was clipped by 7 bases and J by 0 bases; unmatched bases: 6. CDR3: CASNGRQGVNTEAFF. The CDR3, as DNA: TGTGCCAGCAATGGGCGACAGGGGGTGAACACTGAAGCTTTCTTT.

This chain uses TRBV15 with TRBJ1-1; D might be TRBD1 (6 bases). CDR1 LNHNV and CDR2 YYDKDF come from the germline V gene (reference sequence). CDR3 length: 15 residues. Trimming shortened V by 5 bases and J by 8 bases, and 21 bases separated the two germline ends. CDR3 nucleotide sequence: TGTGCCACCAGCGCCTTCAAAAGAGGGGACAAAGAAGCTTTCTTT. Translation: CATSAFKRGDKEAFF. Looking up the rest from reference TRBV15 and TRBJ1-1 gives the full variable domain: DAMVIQNPRYQVTQFGKPVTLSCSQTLNHNVMYWYQQKSSQAPKLLFHYYDKDFNNEADTPDNFQSRRPNTSFCFLDIRSPGLGDTAMYLCATSAFKRGDKEAFFGQGTRLTVV.